This entry lists 10 T cell receptor beta chains sequenced from one sample in a study of cytomegalovirus exposure and HLA in healthy donors. PCR involved 60 Vbeta and 13 Jbeta primers. Only in-frame clones appear in the TCRdb table, and some are missing; sequencing was by immunoSEQ multiplex PCR. The table includes about 170,000 clones, about four fifths detected once. Specimen: PBMCs. These receptors were collected from a woman younger than 30 in good health and CMV-seronegative.

Only a few counts were recorded for this clone. The chain combines TRBV5-1 with TRBJ2-1; 8 positions agree with TRBD2. This CDR3 contains 15 residues. The ends lost 5 bases at V and 8 bases at J; junction bases unmatched: 12. Germline V CDR1 and CDR2: SGHRS, YFSETQ. CDR3 loop: CASRNGGTSLDEQFF. The CDR3 nucleotides are TGCGCCAGCAGAAATGGTGGGACTAGTCTGGATGAGCAGTTCTTC.

This clone has a single count. The CDR3 loop reads CASSQGGNEQYF. As DNA, the CDR3 is TGTGCCAGCTCCCAGGGGGGAAACGAGCAGTACTTC. This chain connects TRBV28 to TRBJ2-7, with TRBD1 as a possible D gene (7 bases). This CDR3 has 12 amino acids. The germline V gene encodes CDR1 MDHEN and CDR2 SYDVKM. Trimming removed 8 bases at V and 5 bases at J, with 13 bases between.

A word on this clone: Other DNA sequences of this sample code for an identical CDR3. The chain uses TRBV29-1 and TRBJ2-1; 9 bases fit TRBD2. The CDR3 covers 16 residues. CDR1 is SQVTM and CDR2 is ANQGSEA in the germline V gene. The V segment lost 1 base and the J segment 1 base; nucleotides outside the gene matches: 5. The DNA for the CDR3 is TGCAGCGTTGAAGGACTGGCGGGAGGGTCCTACAATGAGCAGTTCTTC. As protein: CSVEGLAGGSYNEQFF.

In nucleotides, the CDR3 is TGTGCCAGCAGCCCAATGCCAGACAATGAGCAGTTCTTC. Amino acids: CASSPMPDNEQFF. The gene calls are TRBV5-4 and TRBJ2-1; D gene ambiguous. V was cut by 4 bases and J by 5 bases, with 10 bases left in between. The CDR3 length is 13 residues. The V gene's germline CDR1 is SGHNT and CDR2 YYREEE (reference sequence).

This chain joins TRBV6-5 and TRBJ2-7; D might be TRBD2 (5 bases). The ends were cut back, 0 bases at V and 0 bases at J, with 9 bases in the middle. The CDR3 spans 15 residues. Looked up from germline, CDR1 is MNHEY and CDR2 is SVGAGI. The CDR3 is CASSYSPGNSYEQYF. CDR3 bases: TGTGCCAGCAGTTACTCTCCCGGGAACTCCTACGAGCAGTACTTC.

The J gene is TRBJ2-7, the V gene TRBV30, with D tentatively TRBD1 (6 bases). The CDR3 consists of 16 residues. V lost 0 bases and J 6 bases, leaving 21 bases between the germline ends. Per the germline V gene, CDR1 is GTSNPN and CDR2 is SVGIG (reference sequence). Here the CDR3 reads CAWSVLAAPKGGEQYF. In DNA form, the CDR3 reads TGTGCCTGGAGTGTCCTAGCAGCGCCGAAAGGGGGCGAGCAGTACTTC.

CDR3 nucleotides: TGTGCCAGCAGCTTAGGGGGCGGGGTGTTCGAAGGAGAGACCCAGTACTTC. As protein: CASSLGGGVFEGETQYF. This rearrangement joins TRBV11-2 to TRBJ2-5; D is possibly TRBD2 (6 bases). The CDR3 contains 17 residues. The germline V gene encodes CDR1 SGHAT and CDR2 FQNNGV. V was pared by 1 base and J by 4 bases, with 19 bases between. The full variable domain, with the rest looked up from reference TRBV11-2 and TRBJ2-5, is EAGVAQSPRYKIIEKRQSVAFWCNPISGHATLYWYQQILGQGPKLLIQFQNNGVVDDSQLPKDRFSAERLKGVDSTLKIQPAKLEDSAVYLCASSLGGGVFEGETQYFGPGTRLLVL.

J is TRBJ1-1 and V is TRBV29-1; 7 bases fit TRBD1. This CDR3 has 15 residues. The V and J ends lost 7 bases and 1 base, in that order; junction bases with no gene match: 12. Germline loops: CDR1 SQVTM, CDR2 ANQGSEA. The CDR3 nucleotides read TGCAGCGCGACCCAAACAGGGGCCCCGAACACTGAAGCTTTCTTT. Translated: CSATQTGAPNTEAFF.

This clone was counted a single time. Because it lacks the conserved phenylalanine or tryptophan at the end, this CDR3 is likely a read error. The V and J genes are TRBV5-1 and TRBJ2-2; TRBD1 matches 7 bases. Germline CDR1 is SGHRS and CDR2 is YFSETQ. The CDR3 runs to 16 residues. The ends lost 0 bases at V and 5 bases at J; junction bases unmatched: 7. The CDR3, as DNA: TGCGCCAGCAGCTTGGAGGGACAGATATTAACCGGGGAGCTGTTTTCT. As protein: CASSLEGQILTGELFS.

This rearrangement joins TRBV2 to TRBJ2-3; no firm D call. The CDR3 extends over 14 amino acids. Germline values: CDR1 SNHLY, CDR2 FYNNEI. V was clipped by 6 bases and J by 0 bases, with 10 bases between them. CDR3 in amino acids: CASRVQISTDTQYF. DNA of the CDR3: TGTGCCAGCAGAGTTCAGATTAGCACAGATACGCAGTATTTT.